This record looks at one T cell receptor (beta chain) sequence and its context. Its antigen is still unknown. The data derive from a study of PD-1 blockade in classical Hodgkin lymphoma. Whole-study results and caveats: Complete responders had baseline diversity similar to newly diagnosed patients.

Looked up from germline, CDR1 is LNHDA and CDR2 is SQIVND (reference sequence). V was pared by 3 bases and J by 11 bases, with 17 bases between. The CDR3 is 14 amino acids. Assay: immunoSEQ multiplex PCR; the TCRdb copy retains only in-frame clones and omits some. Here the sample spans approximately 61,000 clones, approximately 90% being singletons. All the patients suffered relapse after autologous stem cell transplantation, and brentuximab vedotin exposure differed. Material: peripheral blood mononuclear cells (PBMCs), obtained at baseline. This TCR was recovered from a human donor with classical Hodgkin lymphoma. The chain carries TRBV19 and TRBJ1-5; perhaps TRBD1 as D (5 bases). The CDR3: CASSMDPGGWTQHF. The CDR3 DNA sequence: TGTGCCAGTAGTATGGACCCTGGGGGTTGGACCCAGCATTTT.